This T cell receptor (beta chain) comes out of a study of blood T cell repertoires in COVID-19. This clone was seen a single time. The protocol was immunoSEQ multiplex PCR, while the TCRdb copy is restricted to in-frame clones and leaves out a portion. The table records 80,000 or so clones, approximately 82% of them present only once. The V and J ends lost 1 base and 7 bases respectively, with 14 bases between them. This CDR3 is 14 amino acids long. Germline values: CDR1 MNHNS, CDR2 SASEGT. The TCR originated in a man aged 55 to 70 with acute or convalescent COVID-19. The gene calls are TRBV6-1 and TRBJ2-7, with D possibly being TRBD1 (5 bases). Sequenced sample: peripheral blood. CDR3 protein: CASSEVTRDWEQYF. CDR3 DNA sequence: TGTGCCAGCAGTGAAGTAACCAGGGATTGGGAGCAGTACTTC.